The 18 T cell receptor beta chains below all came from one sample that was sequenced in a study of blood T cell repertoires in COVID-19. Only in-frame clones appear in the TCRdb table, and some are missing; sequencing was by immunoSEQ multiplex PCR. The table includes 150,000 to 170,000 clones, 91% detected once. The sample comprised peripheral blood. These receptors were obtained from a man aged 50-60 years with acute or convalescent COVID-19.

V usage is TRBV18 and J usage is TRBJ2-2, with D perhaps TRBD2 (5 bases). Germline lookup yields CDR1 KGHSH and CDR2 LQKENI. This CDR3 has 13 amino acids. V was clipped by 2 bases and J by 5 bases, with 6 bases between them. Written as DNA, the CDR3 is TGTGCCAGCTCACCATCGGGGACCGGGGAGCTGTTTTTT. Amino acid sequence: CASSPSGTGELFF.

J is TRBJ2-7 and V is TRBV12-3 or TRBV12-4, with 7 bases matching TRBD1. The length of the CDR3 is 13 residues. J lost 5 bases, V lost 7 bases, and 8 bases had no gene match. The CDR3 spells CASKGDRAHEQYF. CDR3 nucleotide sequence: TGTGCCAGCAAAGGTGACAGGGCTCACGAGCAGTACTTC.

This rearrangement joins TRBV10-3 to TRBJ2-2; TRBD2 agrees at 14 bases. Trimming cost V 2 bases and J 1 base; bases outside gene matches: 3. The CDR3 is 18 amino acids. Germline V CDR1 and CDR2: ENHRY, SYGVKD. Written as DNA, the CDR3 is TGTGCCATCAGTGAGATCGGGACTAGCGGGAGGAACACCGGGGAGCTGTTTTTT. This codes for CAISEIGTSGRNTGELFF.

This clone was counted once. V and J are TRBV7-8 and TRBJ2-3; D not certain. This CDR3 has 12 amino acids. CDR1 is SGHVS, CDR2 FQNEAQ, per germline. V gave up 4 bases and J gave up 2 bases, with 4 bases separating them. This CDR3 is CASSSSTDTQYF. DNA for the CDR3: TGTGCCAGCAGCTCCTCCACAGATACGCAGTATTTT.

The chain uses TRBV2 and TRBJ1-5; 7 positions agree with TRBD1. The CDR3 has 16 residues. V lost 6 bases, J lost 2 bases, and 10 bases stayed unmatched. Germline lookup yields CDR1 SNHLY and CDR2 FYNNEI. The CDR3 nucleotides read TGTGCCAGCAGGGGACACAGGGGAGAGGGCAATCAGCCCCAGCATTTT. It codes for CASRGHRGEGNQPQHF.

The V and J genes are TRBV9 and TRBJ2-1; 11 bases map to TRBD2. V shed 4 bases, J shed 0 bases, and the junction held 15 bases outside the gene matches. Germline CDR1 is SGDLS and CDR2 is YYNGEE. CDR3 length: 20 amino acids. Here the CDR3 DNA reads TGTGCCAGCAGCCCTAAGGCACTAGCGGGAGCTTCCAGCTCCTACAATGAGCAGTTCTTC. It translates to CASSPKALAGASSSYNEQFF. Filled out from reference TRBV9 and TRBJ2-1, the complete variable domain reads DSGVTQTPKHLITATGQRVTLRCSPRSGDLSVYWYQQSLDQGLQFLIQYYNGEERAKGNILERFSAQQFPDLHSELNLSSLELGDSALYFCASSPKALAGASSSYNEQFFGPGTRLTVL.

J is TRBJ1-2 and V is TRBV7-9; D is possibly TRBD1 (5 bases). In germline, CDR1 is SEHNR, CDR2 FQNEAQ (reference sequence). The CDR3 is 14 amino acids. V was trimmed by 5 bases and J by 3 bases, leaving 13 bases between them. The CDR3 DNA sequence: TGTGCCAGCAGCCCTAGGGGAAGCGACTATGGCTACACCTTC. Translation: CASSPRGSDYGYTF.

The CDR3 protein is CASGPESQVYNEQFF. As DNA, the CDR3 is TGTGCTAGTGGTCCCGAGAGCCAGGTCTACAATGAGCAGTTCTTC. This chain links TRBV12-5 with TRBJ2-1; no clear D gene. Per the germline V gene, CDR1 is LGHNT and CDR2 is FRNRAP. This CDR3 has 15 amino acids. V lost 5 bases and J lost 3, with 14 bases in between.

This chain links TRBV27 with TRBJ2-7; no firm D call. The CDR3 sequence is 13 residues long. V was clipped by 3 bases and J by 1 base, with 7 bases between them. CDR1 is MNHEY, CDR2 SMNVEV, per germline (reference sequence). The CDR3 protein is CASSLQASYEQYF. The CDR3 DNA follows: TGTGCCAGCAGTTTGCAGGCGTCCTACGAGCAGTACTTC.

The rearrangement uses TRBV12-3 or TRBV12-4 and TRBJ2-5, with D unresolved. V dropped 6 bases and J dropped 4 bases, with 12 bases sitting between them. CDR3 length equals 13 residues. The CDR3 loop reads CASSQSGRETQYF. DNA of the CDR3: TGTGCCAGCAGCCAATCCGGTCGAGAGACCCAGTACTTC.

The chain links TRBV7-2 to TRBJ1-5, with 7 bases that match TRBD1. The CDR3 covers 15 residues. From germline, CDR1 is SGHTA and CDR2 FQGNSA. V shed 2 bases and J 4 bases; nucleotides not matched to a gene: 5. For the CDR3, the DNA is TGTGCCAGCAGCTTATACAGGGGAGAAAATCAGCCCCAGCATTTT. Its protein product is CASSLYRGENQPQHF.

This chain links TRBV5-1 with TRBJ2-5, with 9 bases aligning to TRBD1. This CDR3 comprises 15 residues. The V gene's germline CDR1 is SGHRS and CDR2 YFSETQ. With V trimmed by 1 base and J by 5 bases, 6 bases remained unmatched. In DNA, the CDR3 is TGCGCCAGCAGCTTGACAGGGGGCGCCGGGGAGACCCAGTACTTC. This codes for CASSLTGGAGETQYF.

J is TRBJ2-5 and V is TRBV29-1, with 9 bases identical to TRBD2. Germline values: CDR1 SQVTM, CDR2 ANQGSEA. The length of the CDR3 is 14 residues. The ends lost 7 bases at V and 5 bases at J; junction bases unmatched: 11. The CDR3 loop is CSATSGSNGETQYF. CDR3 sequence (DNA): TGCAGCGCAACTAGCGGGTCGAACGGTGAGACCCAGTACTTC.

V and J are TRBV5-1 and TRBJ2-7; 7 bases map to TRBD1. The V segment lost 2 bases and the J segment 3 bases; nucleotides outside the gene matches: 8. Germline loops: CDR1 SGHRS, CDR2 YFSETQ. CDR3 size: 15 residues. The CDR3 spells CASSFLGGVGYEQYV. The CDR3, as DNA: TGCGCCAGCAGCTTTTTAGGGGGCGTGGGCTACGAGCAGTACGTC.

This clone was recorded once. CDR3 loop: CASSEWGGRADTQYF. The CDR3 DNA sequence: TGTGCCAGCAGTGAATGGGGGGGGCGGGCGGATACGCAGTATTTT. V usage is TRBV25-1 and J usage is TRBJ2-3; D is possibly TRBD2 (7 bases). V was cut by 1 base and J by 6 bases, with 14 bases left in between. Germline CDR1 and CDR2: MGHDK and SYGVNS. The CDR3 is 15 residues long.

The V and J genes are TRBV4-2 and TRBJ2-3; a weak D match, TRBD1 (5 bases). Trimming pared 3 bases from V and 3 bases from J, leaving 13 bases between. The CDR3 runs to 15 residues. The germline gives CDR1 LGHNA, CDR2 YNFKEQ. CDR3 nucleotide sequence: TGTGCCAGCAGCCAGCACAACCAGGGAACAGATACGCAGTATTTT. Translated, it gives CASSQHNQGTDTQYF.

To note about this clone: Additional DNA sequences in this sample encode the identical CDR3. The chain combines TRBV19 with TRBJ1-2, with a tentative D call TRBD1 (6 bases). This CDR3 is built from 14 residues. The germline V gene encodes CDR1 LNHDA and CDR2 SQIVND (reference sequence). V was shortened by 5 bases and J by 3 bases, with 13 bases between the two germline ends. This CDR3 reads CASSPQGLDYGYTF. The CDR3, as DNA: TGTGCCAGTAGTCCCCAGGGGCTAGACTATGGCTACACCTTC.

The chain employs TRBV10-2 and TRBJ2-7, with no clear D. From germline, CDR1 is WSHSY and CDR2 SAAADI. The CDR3 is 15 residues long. Deletions cut 2 bases from V and 1 base from J, with 12 bases between. This CDR3 is CASSEQVGLSYEQYV. In nucleotides, the CDR3 is TGCGCCAGCAGTGAGCAGGTTGGGCTATCCTACGAGCAGTACGTC.